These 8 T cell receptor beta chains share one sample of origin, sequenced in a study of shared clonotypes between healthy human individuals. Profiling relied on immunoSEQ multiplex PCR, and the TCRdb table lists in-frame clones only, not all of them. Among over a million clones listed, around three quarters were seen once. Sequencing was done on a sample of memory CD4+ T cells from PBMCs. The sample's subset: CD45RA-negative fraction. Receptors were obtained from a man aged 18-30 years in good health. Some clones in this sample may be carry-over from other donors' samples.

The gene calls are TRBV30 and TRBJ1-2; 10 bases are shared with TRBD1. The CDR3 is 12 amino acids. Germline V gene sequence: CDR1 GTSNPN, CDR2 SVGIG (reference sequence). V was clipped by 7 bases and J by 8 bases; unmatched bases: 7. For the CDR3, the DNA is TGTGCCTCGGGACAGGGGAATACGGGCTACACCTTC. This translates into CASGQGNTGYTF.

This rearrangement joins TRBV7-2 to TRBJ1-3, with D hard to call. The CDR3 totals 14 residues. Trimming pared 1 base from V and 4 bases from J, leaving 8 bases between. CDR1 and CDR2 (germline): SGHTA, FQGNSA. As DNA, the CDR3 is TGTGCCAGCAGCTTAGATAGCGGGGGAAACACCATATATTTT. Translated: CASSLDSGGNTIYF.

The DNA of the CDR3 is TGTGCCAGCAGCTTGCTGGGGGTCCCCGAGCAGTACTTC. Amino acid sequence: CASSLLGVPEQYF. The chain links TRBV5-6 to TRBJ2-7; D could derive from TRBD1 or TRBD2 (5 bases each). There are 13 residues in the CDR3. Trimming removed 1 base from V and 6 bases from J, with 11 bases in between. Germline V gene sequence: CDR1 SGHDT, CDR2 YYEEEE. The variable domain in full, completed from reference TRBV5-6 and TRBJ2-7, reads DAGVTQSPTHLIKTRGQQVTLRCSPKSGHDTVSWYQQALGQGPQFIFQYYEEEERQRGNFPDRFSGHQFPNYSSELNVNALLLGDSALYLCASSLLGVPEQYFGPGTRLTVT.

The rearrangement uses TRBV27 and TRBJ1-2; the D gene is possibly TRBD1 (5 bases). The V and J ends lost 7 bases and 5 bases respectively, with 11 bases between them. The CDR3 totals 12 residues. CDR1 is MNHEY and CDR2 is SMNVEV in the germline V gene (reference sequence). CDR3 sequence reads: CASMGGGYGYTF. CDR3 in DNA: TGTGCCAGCATGGGTGGGGGATATGGCTACACCTTC.

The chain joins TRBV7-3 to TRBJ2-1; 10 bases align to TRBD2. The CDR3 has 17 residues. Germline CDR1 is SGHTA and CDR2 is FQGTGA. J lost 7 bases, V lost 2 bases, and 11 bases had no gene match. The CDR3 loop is CASSLLGWGLATNEQFF. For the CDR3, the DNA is TGTGCCAGCAGCTTACTTGGGTGGGGACTAGCGACGAATGAGCAGTTCTTC.

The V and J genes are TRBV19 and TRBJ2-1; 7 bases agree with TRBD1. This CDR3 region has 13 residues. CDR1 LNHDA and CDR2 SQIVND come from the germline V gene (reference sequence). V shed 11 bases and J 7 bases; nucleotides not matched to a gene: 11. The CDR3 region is CASRRTGQNEQFF. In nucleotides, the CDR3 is TGTGCCTCTAGACGGACAGGTCAAAATGAGCAGTTCTTC.

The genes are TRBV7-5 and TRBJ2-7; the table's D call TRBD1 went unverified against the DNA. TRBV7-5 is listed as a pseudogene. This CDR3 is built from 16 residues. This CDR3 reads CVRSLVEPGPSYEQYF. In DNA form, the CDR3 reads TGTGTCAGAAGCTTAGTTGAACCAGGGCCGTCCTACGAGCAGTACTTC.

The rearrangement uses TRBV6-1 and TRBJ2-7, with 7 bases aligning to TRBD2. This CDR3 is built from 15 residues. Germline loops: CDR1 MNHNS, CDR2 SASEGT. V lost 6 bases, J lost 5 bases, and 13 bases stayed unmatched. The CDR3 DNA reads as TGTGCCAGCAGAATCATGGTAGCGGGTGGTGACGAGCAGTACTTC. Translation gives CASRIMVAGGDEQYF.